What follows are 19 T cell receptor beta chains derived from one specimen sequenced in a study of chemoradiotherapy in HPV16-positive cancers. TCRdb's table, derived via immunoSEQ multiplex PCR, lists solely in-frame clones and lacks some. The table records 10,000 to 11,000 clones, roughly 82% of them present only once. Sequenced material: blood, taken from a patient who underwent chemoradiotherapy. These receptors came from a human donor with HPV-associated anogenital cancer.

The V and J genes are TRBV5-4 and TRBJ2-7; a possible D gene is TRBD1 (8 bases). This CDR3 has 15 residues. Germline lookup yields CDR1 SGHNT and CDR2 YYREEE (reference sequence). V was cut by 2 bases and J by 7 bases, with 19 bases left in between. CDR3 bases: TGTGCCAGCAGCTTCGCTGACAGGGGACTACGAGAGCAGTACTTC. This translates into CASSFADRGLREQYF.

The genes are TRBV19 and TRBJ2-7; D unclear. CDR1 and CDR2 (germline): LNHDA, SQIVND (reference sequence). CDR3 length: 16 residues. V was cut by 9 bases and J by 2 bases, with 23 bases left in between. The CDR3 nucleotides are TGTGCCAGCTCCTCCCCTGGGTACTCCTCCGCCTACGAGCAGTACTTC. This codes for CASSSPGYSSAYEQYF.

The chain joins TRBV6-1 to TRBJ2-2; D perhaps matches TRBD2 (7 bases). In germline, CDR1 is MNHNS, CDR2 SASEGT. The CDR3 has 16 amino acids. Trimming took 4 bases from V and 6 from J, leaving 18 bases between them. CDR3 in DNA: TGTGCCAGCAGTGGCTGGACGGGGGGCGCGGCCGGGGAGCTGTTTTTT. Translation gives CASSGWTGGAAGELFF.

This chain uses TRBV11-2 with TRBJ2-1; D is perhaps TRBD1 (6 bases). The ends were cut back, 5 bases at V and 5 bases at J, with 16 bases in the middle. The CDR3 is 15 residues long. Germline CDR1 and CDR2: SGHAT and FQNNGV. The CDR3: CASSIRDNRDNEQFF. In nucleotides, the CDR3 is TGTGCCAGCAGCATCCGGGACAACCGGGACAATGAGCAGTTCTTC.

CDR3 DNA sequence: TGTGCCAGCAGCGTACAGGGGGCCGACTATGGCTACACCTTC. Amino acid sequence: CASSVQGADYGYTF. The chain carries TRBV5-8 and TRBJ1-2; 9 bases fit TRBD1. The length of the CDR3 is 14 residues. Looked up from germline, CDR1 is SGHTS and CDR2 is YDEGEE. Trimming removed 4 bases from V and 3 bases from J; junction bases left unmatched: 4.

The CDR3 DNA sequence: TGTGCCAGCAGCGAACCGGGACAGGGGTCAAGACAGTACTTC. Its protein product is CASSEPGQGSRQYF. The V and J genes are TRBV2 and TRBJ2-7; 10 bases align to TRBD1. The CDR3 spans 14 residues. Trimming removed 6 bases from V and 10 bases from J; junction bases left unmatched: 12. Germline V gives CDR1 SNHLY, CDR2 FYNNEI.

The chain has TRBV28 and TRBJ2-5, with 10 bases matching TRBD2. Germline lookup yields CDR1 MDHEN and CDR2 SYDVKM. The CDR3 is 15 residues long. J was trimmed by 4 bases and V by 2 bases; bases with no gene match: 4. CDR3 sequence (DNA): TGTGCCAGCAGTTTAGGGGCTAGCGGGGGAGAGACCCAGTACTTC. This translates into CASSLGASGGETQYF.

In this sample, this clone turned up a few times. This chain uses TRBV7-9 with TRBJ1-2, with D hard to call. Trimming stripped 4 bases from V and 0 bases from J, with 21 bases between. CDR1 is SEHNR and CDR2 is FQNEAQ in the germline V gene (reference sequence). This CDR3 is 18 amino acids long. The CDR3 region is CASSSSRTQVLANYGYTF. The CDR3 nucleotides are TGTGCCAGCAGCTCATCCAGGACTCAGGTACTAGCTAACTATGGCTACACCTTC.

This clone was detected only once. The chain is built from TRBV19 and TRBJ2-5, with D unresolved. The V end was cut by 5 bases, the J end by 7 bases, with 17 bases between. CDR1 and CDR2 from the germline V gene are LNHDA and SQIVND (reference sequence). The CDR3 is 14 residues long. The CDR3 loop reads CASSPTLQRGTQYF. CDR3 bases: TGTGCCAGTAGTCCGACACTACAAAGAGGGACCCAGTACTTC.

The chain combines TRBV19 with TRBJ1-6; D remains ambiguous. Per the germline V gene, CDR1 is LNHDA and CDR2 is SQIVND (reference sequence). V lost 3 bases, J lost 6 bases, and 6 bases lay in between. This CDR3 has 13 residues. CDR3 loop: CASSISLNSPLHF. The CDR3 nucleotides read TGTGCCAGTAGTATCAGCCTTAATTCACCCCTCCACTTT.

The chain couples TRBV30 to TRBJ2-7; weak D call: TRBD1 (5 bases). This CDR3 contains 13 residues. V gave up 5 bases and J gave up 3 bases, with 14 bases separating them. CDR1 is GTSNPN and CDR2 is SVGIG in the germline V gene (reference sequence). The CDR3 DNA sequence: TGTGCCTGGGCAGGGTTGAGTGACTACGAGCAGTACTTC. Translated, it gives CAWAGLSDYEQYF.

The chain employs TRBV9 and TRBJ2-1, with 9 bases aligning to TRBD1. V lost 4 bases, J lost 8 bases, and 13 bases stayed unmatched. The CDR3 length is 16 residues. The germline CDR1 and CDR2 sequences are SGDLS and YYNGEE. The CDR3 nucleotides read TGTGCCAGCAGCTCACCTCCGGGACAGGGAGTATATGAGCAGTTCTTC. The encoded protein is CASSSPPGQGVYEQFF.

The rearrangement uses TRBV19 and TRBJ2-3; the match to TRBD2 covers 7 bases. The CDR3 has 13 amino acids. J was trimmed by 5 bases and V by 4 bases; bases with no gene match: 3. CDR1 is LNHDA, CDR2 SQIVND, per germline (reference sequence). CDR3 nucleotide sequence: TGTGCCAGTAGTACCTCTAGCGGAGATACGCAGTATTTT. It translates to CASSTSSGDTQYF. The full variable domain, its missing parts supplied by reference TRBV19 and TRBJ2-3, is DGGITQSPKYLFRKEGQNVTLSCEQNLNHDAMYWYRQDPGQGLRLIYYSQIVNDFQKGDIAEGYSVSREKKESFPLTVTSAQKNPTAFYLCASSTSSGDTQYFGPGTRLTVL.

Only a few counts were recorded for this clone. V gene TRBV29-1 combines with J gene TRBJ1-2; 8 positions agree with TRBD1. The V gene end was trimmed by 5 bases and the J gene end by 7 bases; junction bases not matched to a gene: 6. Germline V gene sequence: CDR1 SQVTM, CDR2 ANQGSEA. There are 12 residues in the CDR3. This CDR3 reads CSVTGGTGGYTF. The DNA of the CDR3 is TGCAGCGTTACAGGGGGAACGGGTGGCTACACCTTC.

This sequence joins TRBV25-1 and TRBJ2-1, with D perhaps TRBD2 (6 bases). CDR3 length: 15 amino acids. The V end was cut by 3 bases, the J end by 1 base, with 10 bases between. CDR1 MGHDK and CDR2 SYGVNS come from the germline V gene. The CDR3 region is CASSEGTESYNEQFF. CDR3 nucleotides: TGTGCCAGCAGTGAGGGGACTGAGTCCTACAATGAGCAGTTCTTC.

V is TRBV11-1 and J is TRBJ2-1; D possibly uses TRBD1 or TRBD2 (5 bases each). Germline assignment: CDR1 SGHAT and CDR2 FQDESV (reference sequence). This CDR3 contains 17 residues. V lost 1 base, J lost 1 base, and 14 bases lay in between. CDR3 sequence (DNA): TGTGCCAGCAGCTTAGGATCGTGGGGCGGGTCCTACAATGAGCAGTTCTTC. Its protein product is CASSLGSWGGSYNEQFF.

The chain couples TRBV18 to TRBJ1-2; D may be TRBD1 (6 bases). There are 17 residues in the CDR3. V was clipped by 3 bases and J by 2 bases, with 19 bases between them. CDR1 is KGHSH, CDR2 LQKENI, per germline. CDR3 coding DNA: TGTGCCAGCTCACCGGTGGTACCAGGGGTATCAAACTATGGCTACACCTTC. It translates to CASSPVVPGVSNYGYTF.

The CDR3 DNA reads as TGTGCCAGCAGCTGGGGGACAAGAAATGAAAAACTGTTTTTT. It specifies CASSWGTRNEKLFF. The chain couples TRBV5-5 to TRBJ1-4, with D possibly matching TRBD1 (6 bases). Looked up from germline, CDR1 is SGHKS and CDR2 is YYEKEE (reference sequence). The CDR3 length is 14 residues. Trimming pared 3 bases from V and 5 bases from J, leaving 11 bases between. Full variable domain (remainder filled in from reference TRBV5-5 and TRBJ1-4): DAGVTQSPTHLIKTRGQQVTLRCSPISGHKSVSWYQQVLGQGPQFIFQYYEKEERGRGNFPDRFSARQFPNYSSELNVNALLLGDSALYLCASSWGTRNEKLFFGSGTQLSVL.

The chain couples TRBV7-2 to TRBJ2-5, with a possible D match to TRBD1 (7 bases). This CDR3 contains 15 residues. V gave up 5 bases and J gave up 3 bases, with 16 bases separating them. Germline CDR1 SGHTA, CDR2 FQGNSA. CDR3 coding DNA: TGTGCCAGCAGCCCAGGGACCAGGGGGGAAGAGACCCAGTACTTC. It yields the protein CASSPGTRGEETQYF.